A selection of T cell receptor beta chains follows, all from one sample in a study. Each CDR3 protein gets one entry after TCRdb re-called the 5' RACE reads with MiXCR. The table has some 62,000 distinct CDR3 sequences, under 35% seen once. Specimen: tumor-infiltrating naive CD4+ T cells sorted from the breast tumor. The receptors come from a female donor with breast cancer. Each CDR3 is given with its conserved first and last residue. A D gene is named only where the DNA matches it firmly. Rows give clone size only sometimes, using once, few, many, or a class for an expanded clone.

CDR3 protein: CASSVSGQEKLFF; CDR3 DNA: TGTGCCAGCAGCGTCTCGGGACAAGAAAAACTGTTTTTT; D gene: .; J gene: TRBJ1-4; V gene: TRBV9; clone size: .
CDR3 protein: CSTSVLGLGTDTQYF; CDR3 DNA: TGCAGTACTAGTGTTCTAGGCCTCGGCACAGATACGCAGTATTTT; D gene: .; J gene: TRBJ2-3; V gene: TRBV20-1; clone size: .
CDR3 protein: CSANQGTTHEAFF; CDR3 DNA: TGCAGTGCTAACCAGGGGACCACTCACGAAGCTTTCTTT; D gene: .; J gene: TRBJ1-1; V gene: TRBV20-1; clone size: .
CDR3 protein: CASSQDTFGEAFF; CDR3 DNA: TGTGCCAGCAGCCAAGACACTTTTGGTGAAGCTTTCTTT; D gene: .; J gene: TRBJ1-1; V gene: TRBV4-2; clone size: .
CDR3 protein: CASSPPRPDTQYF; CDR3 DNA: TGCGCCAGCAGCCCCCCCCGACCAGATACGCAGTATTTT; D gene: .; J gene: TRBJ2-3; V gene: TRBV5-1; clone size: few
CDR3 protein: CASSFTDSEDTQYF; CDR3 DNA: TGCGCCAGCAGCTTTACGGATTCGGAAGATACGCAGTATTTT; D gene: .; J gene: TRBJ2-3; V gene: TRBV5-1; clone size: few
CDR3 protein: CASGLVLGQGANEQFF; CDR3 DNA: TGTGCTAGTGGTTTGGTACTTGGACAGGGGGCAAATGAGCAGTTCTTC; D gene: TRBD1; J gene: TRBJ2-1; V gene: TRBV12-5; clone size: few
CDR3 protein: CSASDPRTGDRSPLHF; CDR3 DNA: TGCAGTGCTAGTGATCCCCGGACAGGGGATCGTTCACCCCTCCACTTT; D gene: TRBD1; J gene: TRBJ1-6; V gene: TRBV20-1; clone size: .
CDR3 protein: CSVVLEGEYTDTQYF; CDR3 DNA: TGCAGCGTTGTGCTGGAGGGAGAATACACAGATACGCAGTATTTT; D gene: .; J gene: TRBJ2-3; V gene: TRBV29-1; clone size: few
CDR3 protein: CRMGGRADTQYF; CDR3 DNA: TGCAGGATGGGAGGGAGGGCAGATACGCAGTATTTT; D gene: TRBD2; J gene: TRBJ2-3; V gene: TRBV20-1; clone size: medium-sized
CDR3 protein: CVSSLAGVNSPLHF; CDR3 DNA: TGCGTCAGCAGCTTGGCAGGGGTCAATTCACCCCTCCACTTT; D gene: .; J gene: TRBJ1-6; V gene: TRBV5-1; clone size: few
CDR3 protein: CASSLALPGDNEQFF; CDR3 DNA: TGCGCCAGCAGCTTGGCCCTCCCGGGCGACAATGAGCAGTTCTTC; D gene: .; J gene: TRBJ2-1; V gene: TRBV5-1; clone size: many
CDR3 protein: CASSLNERAEAFF; CDR3 DNA: TGTGCCAGCAGCTTAAATGAGCGTGCTGAAGCTTTCTTT; D gene: .; J gene: TRBJ1-1; V gene: TRBV7-6; clone size: .
CDR3 protein: CASTPQGGQPQHF; CDR3 DNA: TGTGCCAGCACCCCCCAGGGGGGTCAGCCCCAGCATTTT; D gene: TRBD1; J gene: TRBJ1-5; V gene: TRBV6-2/TRBV6-3; clone size: few
CDR3 protein: CASSEGQGGDYGYTF; CDR3 DNA: TGTGCCAGCAGTGAAGGACAGGGTGGAGACTATGGCTACACCTTC; D gene: TRBD1; J gene: TRBJ1-2; V gene: TRBV2; clone size: few
CDR3 protein: CASSQGTGNTQYF; CDR3 DNA: TGTGCCAGCAGCCAAGGGACAGGGAATACGCAGTATTTT; D gene: TRBD1; J gene: TRBJ2-3; V gene: TRBV4-2; clone size: .
CDR3 protein: CSARDRRGLETQYF; CDR3 DNA: TGCAGTGCTAGAGATCGTAGGGGGCTGGAGACCCAGTACTTC; D gene: TRBD1; J gene: TRBJ2-5; V gene: TRBV20-1; clone size: .